The T cell receptor (beta chain) under discussion was sequenced for a study of beta chain features in type 1 diabetes. Study-wide results and caveats: Moderate yet significant TCRB CDR3 shortening was seen in Type 1 diabetes patients in all four CD4+ subsets. Fewer insertions but more deletions were seen at VDJ junctions in type 1 diabetes patients.

Sorting that relied on CD45RO/CCR7/CD25/CD127/CD95/CD27 yielded CD4+ naive, central memory, regulatory and stem cell-like memory cells. The isolated RNA, all of it, was reverse transcribed, so expressed TCRB transcripts were what got sequenced. Clones were sequenced by immunoSEQ multiplex PCR, and TCRdb holds only the in-frame ones, with some missing. The repertoire consists of approximately 200,000 clones, with 9.6% occurring once and the leading ten covering 0.03% to 0.035%. This CDR3 is 15 amino acids long. Trimming took off 5 bases at V and 2 bases at J, with 14 bases between the two ends. CDR1 MDHEN and CDR2 SYDVKM come from the germline V gene. The table lists this clone with many counts. Its specificity is not known.

This TCR came from a woman between 18 and 29 years old in good health. Source material: naive CD4+ T cells from blood. The rearrangement joins TRBV28 to TRBJ2-3, with D maybe TRBD2 (5 bases). CDR3 loop: CASSHQAGDTDTQYF. The DNA of the CDR3 is TGTGCCAGCAGTCACCAGGCGGGCGACACAGATACGCAGTATTTT.